These 7 T cell receptor beta chains came from one sample sequenced in a study of coeliac disease. Produced via immunoSEQ multiplex PCR; TCRdb's table is partial and in-frame only. This sample has a few thousand clones, with 62% found just once. The sample was intraepithelial lymphocytes from the gut. The receptors come from a woman under 30 with active celiac disease.

This clone has just a few counts. The gene calls are TRBV29-1 and TRBJ2-3; 10 bases line up with TRBD1. This CDR3 has 16 amino acids. Germline V gene data show CDR1 as SQVTM and CDR2 as ANQGSEA. The V and J ends lost 4 bases and 4 bases, in that order; junction bases with no gene match: 11. CDR3: CSVAFVGQGRADTQYF. CDR3 nucleotides: TGCAGCGTTGCTTTTGTGGGACAGGGGAGAGCAGATACGCAGTATTTT.

The CDR3 bases are TGTGCCAGCAGCTTGGACCCCAGGGCCGGGCAGTTCTTC. Translated, it gives CASSLDPRAGQFF. The chain uses TRBV11-2 and TRBJ2-1, with D maybe TRBD1 (5 bases). CDR3 size: 13 residues. Trimming removed 3 bases at V and 12 bases at J, with 15 bases between. The germline CDR1 and CDR2 sequences are SGHAT and FQNNGV.

V and J are TRBV25-1 and TRBJ2-7; 8 bases match TRBD1. The V and J ends lost 2 bases and 5 bases, in that order; junction bases with no gene match: 8. The CDR3 contains 15 residues. Germline CDR1 MGHDK, CDR2 SYGVNS. The CDR3 DNA follows: TGTGCCAGCAGTGAACCCGGACAGGGATCTCACGAGCAGTACTTC. It yields the protein CASSEPGQGSHEQYF.

The chain is built from TRBV5-1 and TRBJ1-2, with 8 positions matching TRBD1. The V gene's germline CDR1 is SGHRS and CDR2 YFSETQ. The CDR3 sequence is 14 residues long. Unmatched junction bases numbered 6, after V lost 0 bases and J lost 8 bases. Written as DNA, the CDR3 is TGCGCCAGCAGCTTGGACTCCCGGACAGGGGGCTACACCTTC. It encodes CASSLDSRTGGYTF.

This clone has only a few counts. The J gene is TRBJ2-1, the V gene TRBV5-4, with D maybe TRBD1 (5 bases). V was clipped by 3 bases and J by 4 bases, with 14 bases between them. The CDR3 runs to 15 residues. From germline, CDR1 is SGHNT and CDR2 YYREEE (reference sequence). The CDR3 here is CASSYPGRGYNEQFF. CDR3 DNA sequence: TGTGCCAGCAGCTATCCAGGTAGGGGATACAATGAGCAGTTCTTC.

This clone came up a few times. The chain combines TRBV29-1 with TRBJ2-6; possibly TRBD1 for D (6 bases). The CDR3 is 14 residues long. The V gene's germline CDR1 is SQVTM and CDR2 ANQGSEA. Trimming took off 6 bases at V and 0 bases at J, with 9 bases between the two ends. CDR3 in DNA: TGCAGCGTGCAGGGGTCCTCTGGGGCCAACGTCCTGACTTTC. This gives the protein CSVQGSSGANVLTF.

By frequency in the sample, this clone is medium-sized. This chain's CDR3 is CASSLETGRNEQYF. The CDR3 DNA is TGTGCCAGCAGCTTGGAGACAGGGCGCAACGAGCAGTACTTC. The chain carries TRBV5-6 and TRBJ2-7, with 7 positions matching TRBD1. This CDR3 spans 14 amino acids. V shed 0 bases, J shed 5 bases, and the junction held 5 bases outside the gene matches. Germline loops: CDR1 SGHDT, CDR2 YYEEEE.